The 4 T cell receptor beta chains in this list originate from one sample, sequenced in a study of molecular identifiers for immune sequencing clone quantification. TCRdb re-derived calls from the PCR reads in MiXCR, one entry per CDR3 protein. This table holds around 470,000 distinct CDR3 sequences, 20% to 25% found once. Sequencing used naive CD8+ T cells from blood, with Jurkat cell RNA spiked in. This sample's subset: FACS-sorted CD8+CD4-CCR7+CD45RA+ naive T cells. These receptors were collected from a human donor in good health. Some libraries in this study had Jurkat cell RNA spiked in.

The V call is TRBV6-5, the J call TRBJ2-5, with TRBD1 identical over 9 bases. Per germline, CDR1 MNHEY and CDR2 SVGAGI. With V trimmed by 6 bases and J by 3 bases, 17 bases remained unmatched. The CDR3 length is 18 residues. CDR3 sequence: CASSYLGAGQGWEETQYF. CDR3 nucleotide sequence: TGTGCCAGCAGCTACCTAGGGGCGGGACAGGGATGGGAAGAGACCCAGTACTTC.

This clonotype has more than one count but fewer than ten. DNA of the CDR3: TGTGCCAGCAGTACTAGGGGACAGGGAGAGGGTGAGCAGTTCTTC. It yields the protein CASSTRGQGEGEQFF. The rearrangement uses TRBV6-2 or TRBV6-3 and TRBJ2-1, with 9 positions matching TRBD1. The CDR3 sequence is 15 residues long. V shed 5 bases and J 9 bases; nucleotides not matched to a gene: 11. CDR1 and CDR2 from the germline V gene are MNHEY and SVGEGT.

The sample holds many counts of this clonotype. This sequence joins TRBV29-1 and TRBJ2-7; D is possibly TRBD2 (6 bases). Trimming shortened V by 1 base and J by 4 bases, and 8 bases separated the two germline ends. The CDR3 has 12 amino acids. Germline values: CDR1 SQVTM, CDR2 ANQGSEA. The CDR3 DNA sequence: TGCAGCGTTGAAGGGGGGGATTACGAGCAGTACTTC. This gives the protein CSVEGGDYEQYF.

In its sample, this clonotype was seen many times. The chain recombines TRBV4-2 with TRBJ2-7, with D possibly TRBD2 on 5 matching bases. The V gene's germline CDR1 is LGHNA and CDR2 YNFKEQ. The CDR3 length is 14 residues. V was trimmed by 1 base and J by 5 bases, leaving 12 bases between them. Here the CDR3 reads CASSQVHGSDEQYF. As DNA, the CDR3 is TGTGCCAGCAGCCAAGTACACGGTAGCGACGAGCAGTACTTC.